This T cell receptor beta chain was sequenced in a study of Ad26.COV2.S vaccination and SARS-CoV-2 variants. The germline V gene encodes CDR1 SGHNT and CDR2 YYREEE (reference sequence). The CDR3 loop spans 13 amino acids. V was pared by 0 bases and J by 6 bases, with 7 bases between. Using immunoSEQ multiplex PCR, the repertoire was profiled, and TCRdb retains in-frame clones only, with some absent. This sample carries under 600,000 clones, 89% of them seen once, and the ten largest clones take around 1.8%. Indicated treatment: 19 received Ad26.COV2.S at low or high dose, single or two shots; roughly 5 received placebo; per-sample allocation not given. Following the first vaccine or placebo injection, samples were taken on day 63.

The specimen comprised peripheral blood, sampled in a trial of Ad26.COV2.S vaccine versus placebo. The chain joins TRBV5-4 to TRBJ2-1; D call uncertain. This sequence was found in a person aged 18 to 59 who received the Ad26.COV2.S COVID-19 vaccine or a placebo. Here the CDR3 reads CASSLEWGNEQFF. In DNA, the CDR3 is TGTGCCAGCAGCTTGGAGTGGGGCAATGAGCAGTTCTTC. Supplemented by reference TRBV5-4 and TRBJ2-1, the full variable domain reads ETGVTQSPTHLIKTRGQQVTLRCSSQSGHNTVSWYQQALGQGPQFIFQYYREEENGRGNFPPRFSGLQFPNYSSELNVNALELDDSALYLCASSLEWGNEQFFGPGTRLTVL.